The clone carrying this T cell receptor (beta chain) appeared many times. The target antigen is unknown. The data belong to a study of T-cell memory formation after mild COVID-19. Study information: TCR clustering was largely donor specific. Study outcomes and limitations: Largely, contracting CD4+ clones fell within CM and EM, and contracting CD8+ clones within EMRA. Clones contracting over day 15 to 85 were CD4/CD8 balanced, with later expanders leaning CD4+. There was no confirmation that second-wave clones peaking on day 37 were SARS-CoV-2 specific.

TCRdb passed the 5' RACE reads through MiXCR, listing each CDR3 protein once. The table records more than 350,000 distinct CDR3 sequences, around a sixth of them present only once. The TCR was taken from a man between 18 and 35 years old who had mild COVID-19 (a few samples of this study predate the infection). Cell type and time point are not known. The sample taken for sequencing was PBMCs or a T cell subset sorted from them (not recorded which).

This CDR3 reads CASSLVGQGGINTEAFF. CDR3 in DNA: TGTGCCAGCAGCTTAGTCGGACAGGGGGGAATAAACACTGAAGCTTTCTTT. The chain has TRBV7-9 and TRBJ1-1, with 10 positions matching TRBD1. The CDR3 sequence is 17 residues long. Germline V lookup: CDR1 SEHNR, CDR2 FQNEAQ (reference sequence). J lost 2 bases, V lost 1 base, and 7 bases had no gene match. Supplemented by reference TRBV7-9 and TRBJ1-1, the full variable domain reads DTGVSQNPRHKITKRGQNVTFRCDPISEHNRLYWYRQTLGQGPEFLTYFQNEAQLEKSRLLSDRFSAERPKGSFSTLEIQRTEQGDSAMYLCASSLVGQGGINTEAFFGQGTRLTVV.